This TCR beta chain was found in a study of cytomegalovirus exposure and HLA in healthy donors. General observations from the study: Later findings reportedly placed an Asian-associated ancestry cluster below the approximately 650-donor mean for N-insertions. It was reportedly the case that the classifier diagnosed cytomegalovirus status with high specificity and sensitivity.

As regards this clone: The antigen remains undetermined.

This CDR3 spans 14 amino acids. Germline V gene data show CDR1 as SGHRS and CDR2 as YFSETQ. V was shortened by 0 bases and J by 1 base, with 7 bases between the two germline ends. In the PCR, 60 Vbeta and 13 Jbeta primers were used. TCRdb keeps only in-frame clones here, not all; method: immunoSEQ multiplex PCR. The sample has 150,000 to 200,000 clones, 65% to 70% seen once. The gene calls are TRBV5-1 and TRBJ2-5; possible D gene TRBD1, 5 bases. The source of this sequence is a man between 25 and 39 years old in good health and CMV-seropositive. The specimen was PBMCs. In DNA form, the CDR3 reads TGCGCCAGCAGCTTGGGACAGACCCAAGAGACCCAGTACTTC. It specifies CASSLGQTQETQYF.